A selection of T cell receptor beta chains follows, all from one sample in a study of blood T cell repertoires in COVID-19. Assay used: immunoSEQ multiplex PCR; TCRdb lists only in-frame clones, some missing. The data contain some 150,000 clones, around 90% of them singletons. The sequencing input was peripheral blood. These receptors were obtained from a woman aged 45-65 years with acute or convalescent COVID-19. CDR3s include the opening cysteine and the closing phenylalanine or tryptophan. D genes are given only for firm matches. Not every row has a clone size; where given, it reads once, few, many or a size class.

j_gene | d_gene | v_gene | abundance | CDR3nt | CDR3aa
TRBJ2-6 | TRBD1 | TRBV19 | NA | TGTGCCAGCTGGGACAGAGTCTCTGGGGCCAACGTCCTGACTTTC | CASWDRVSGANVLTF
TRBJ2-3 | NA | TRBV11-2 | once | TGTGCCAGCAGCCCGACTAGGGTATTCAGGGATACGCAGTATTTT | CASSPTRVFRDTQYF
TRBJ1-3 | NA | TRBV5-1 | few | TGCGCCAGCAGTTCCGGTGGTTGGGCTGCCGGAAACACCATATATTTT | CASSSGGWAAGNTIYF
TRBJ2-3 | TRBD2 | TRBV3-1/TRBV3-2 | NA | TGTGCCAGCAGCCAAGACAGAGCGGGAGGAGTCCCAGATACGCAGTATTTT | CASSQDRAGGVPDTQYF
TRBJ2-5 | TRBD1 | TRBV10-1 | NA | TGCGCCAGCTCCGGGACAGGGGGATCGGAGACCCAGTACTTC | CASSGTGGSETQYF
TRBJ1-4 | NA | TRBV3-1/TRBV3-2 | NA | TGTGCCAGCAGCCGTTCGGGAAGAACTGATGAAAAACTGTTTTTT | CASSRSGRTDEKLFF
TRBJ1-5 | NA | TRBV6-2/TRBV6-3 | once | TGTGCCAGCAGTTACGGACAAGGGGGTTTGCCCCAGCATTTT | CASSYGQGGLPQHF
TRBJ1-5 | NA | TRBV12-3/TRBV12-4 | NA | TGTGCCAGCAGTTTCCGGGGGGATCAGCCCCAGCATTTT | CASSFRGDQPQHF
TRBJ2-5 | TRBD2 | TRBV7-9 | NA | TGTGCCAGCAGCCCCGGGGGGGCCGATGAGACCCAGTACTTC | CASSPGGADETQYF
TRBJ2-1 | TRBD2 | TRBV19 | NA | TGTGCCAGTAGTATCAATGGCGGGAGGCTCCATGAGCAGTTCTTC | CASSINGGRLHEQFF
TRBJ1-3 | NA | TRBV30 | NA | TGTGCCTGGAGGACAGGCAACTCTGGAAACACCATATATTTT | CAWRTGNSGNTIYF
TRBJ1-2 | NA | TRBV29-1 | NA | TGCAGCGTTGCGGGCTATGGCTACACCTTC | CSVAGYGYTF
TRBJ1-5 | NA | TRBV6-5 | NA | TGTGCCAGCAGTTTACTAGGATTTGGCGATCAGCCCCAGCATTTT | CASSLLGFGDQPQHF
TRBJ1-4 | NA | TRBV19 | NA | TGTGCCAGTACCCTGACAGGTCGAAATGAAAAACTGTTTTTT | CASTLTGRNEKLFF
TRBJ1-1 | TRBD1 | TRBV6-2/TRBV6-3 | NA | TGTGCCAGCAGTCCGCTCTGGGACAGGGGGAGTGAAGCTTTCTTT | CASSPLWDRGSEAFF
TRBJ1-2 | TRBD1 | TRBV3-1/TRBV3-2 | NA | TGTGCCAGCAGCCCCGGGACAGGGGATGGCTACACCTTC | CASSPGTGDGYTF
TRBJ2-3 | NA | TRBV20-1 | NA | TGCAGTGCTCCCAGGGCAGATACGCAGTATTTT | CSAPRADTQYF
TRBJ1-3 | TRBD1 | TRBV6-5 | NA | TGTGCCAGCAACATCGGACAGGGCTCTGGAAACACCATATATTTT | CASNIGQGSGNTIYF
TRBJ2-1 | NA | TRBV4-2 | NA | TGTGCCAGCAGCCAAGCCGACTTGGCGGTAAGCTCCTACAATGAGCAGTTCTTC | CASSQADLAVSSYNEQFF
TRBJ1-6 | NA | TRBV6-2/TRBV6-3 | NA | TGTGCCAGCAGCAACGTCGGGGGAGGGACGATATATAATTCACCCCTCCACTTT | CASSNVGGGTIYNSPLHF
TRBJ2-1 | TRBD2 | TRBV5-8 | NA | TGTGCCAGCAGCTTGGGTCTCGGGGGGGCATACAATGAGCAGTTCTTC | CASSLGLGGAYNEQFF
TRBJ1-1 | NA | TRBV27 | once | TGTGCCAGCAGGCTGACAGCTAACACTGAAGCTTTCTTT | CASRLTANTEAFF
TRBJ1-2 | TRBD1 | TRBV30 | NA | TGTGCCTGGAAGGGGGCTACTACCATGGGCTATGGCTACACCTTC | CAWKGATTMGYGYTF
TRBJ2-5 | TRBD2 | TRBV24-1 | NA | TGTGCCACCAGTGCTGCGGGGGTGGAAGAGACCCAGTACTTC | CATSAAGVEETQYF
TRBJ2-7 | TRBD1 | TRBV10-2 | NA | TGCGCCAGCATGTCTCGGGACAGGGGTGGCGAGCAGTACTTC | CASMSRDRGGEQYF
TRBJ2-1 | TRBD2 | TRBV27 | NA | TGTGCCAGCAGTTTATACGGTACTAGCGGGAGGAGCGATGAGCAGTTCTTC | CASSLYGTSGRSDEQFF
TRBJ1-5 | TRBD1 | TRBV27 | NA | TGTGCCAGCAGCCGCGGGACAGGCAACAATCAGCCCCAGCATTTT | CASSRGTGNNQPQHF
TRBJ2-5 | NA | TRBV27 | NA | TGTGCCAGCACAATCCAAGCGGGTCGGGGGACCCAGTACTTC | CASTIQAGRGTQYF
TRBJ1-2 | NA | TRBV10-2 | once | TGCGCCAGCAGTGAGTTGGGCCTTAACTATGGCTACACCTTC | CASSELGLNYGYTF
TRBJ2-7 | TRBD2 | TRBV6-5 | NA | TGTGCCAGCACCCCCGGACTAGCGGGTGGGGAGCAGTACTTC | CASTPGLAGGEQYF
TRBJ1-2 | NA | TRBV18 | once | TGTGCCAGCTCACCACGGCTATCGACAGAAGCTAACTATGGCTACACCTTC | CASSPRLSTEANYGYTF
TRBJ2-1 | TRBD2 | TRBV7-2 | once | TGTGCCAGCAGCTCCATAGCGGGAGGGGGGAATGAGCAGTTCTTC | CASSSIAGGGNEQFF
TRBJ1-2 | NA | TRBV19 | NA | TGTGCCAGTAGTATCCCAACGAGGCCCTCCCTGGGCTATGGCTACACCTTC | CASSIPTRPSLGYGYTF
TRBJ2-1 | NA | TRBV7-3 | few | TGTGCCAGCAGCTTAATCGGGGGAGAATACAATGAGCAGTTCTTC | CASSLIGGEYNEQFF
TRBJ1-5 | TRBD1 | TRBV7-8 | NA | TGTGCCAGCAGCGGGGACAGGGGTCAGCCCCAGCATTTT | CASSGDRGQPQHF
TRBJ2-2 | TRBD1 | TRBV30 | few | TGTGCCTGGTTGCCGGGACAGGCTAACACCGGGGAGCTGTTTTTT | CAWLPGQANTGELFF
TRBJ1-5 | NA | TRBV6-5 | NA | TGTGCCAGCAGCCCAGGGAATAGCAATCAGCCCCAGCATTTT | CASSPGNSNQPQHF
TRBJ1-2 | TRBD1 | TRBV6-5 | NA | TGTGCCAGCAGTAAGGGACAGGTCGATGGCTACACCTTC | CASSKGQVDGYTF
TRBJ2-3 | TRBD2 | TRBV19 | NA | TGTGCCAGTTATCCTTCCGGGACTAGGACAACAGATACGCAGTATTTT | CASYPSGTRTTDTQYF
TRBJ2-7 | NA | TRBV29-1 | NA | TGCAGCGTTGAAGCGAACAGCTACGAGCAGTACTTC | CSVEANSYEQYF
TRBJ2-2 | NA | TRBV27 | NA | TGTGCCAGCAGTTTATGGGGCACACCCGGGGAGCTGTTTTTT | CASSLWGTPGELFF
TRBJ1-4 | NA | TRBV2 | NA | TGTGCCACCAAAACTGACTTCGGATCTAATGAAAAACTGTTTTTT | CATKTDFGSNEKLFF
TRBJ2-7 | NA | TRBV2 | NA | TGTGCCAGCAGCCCGTCCCTGGAGCAGTACTTC | CASSPSLEQYF
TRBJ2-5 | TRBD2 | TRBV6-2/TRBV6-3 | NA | TGTGCCAGCAGTTACACATCGGAGGGGACTAGCGGGAGTCCCGAGACCCAGTACTTC | CASSYTSEGTSGSPETQYF
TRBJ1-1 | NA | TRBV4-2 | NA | TGTGCCAGCAGCCAAGATGAGTCAGGGAACATCATGAACACTGAAGCTTTCTTT | CASSQDESGNIMNTEAFF
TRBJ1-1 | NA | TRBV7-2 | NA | TGTGCCAGCAGCTCGCAGGAGGCAGCTTTCTTT | CASSSQEAAFF
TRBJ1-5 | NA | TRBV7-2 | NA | TGTGCCAGCAGCCCCGTTAGTGGGGGCGGGCAGCCCCAGCATTTT | CASSPVSGGGQPQHF
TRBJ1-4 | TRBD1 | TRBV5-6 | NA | TGTGCCAGCAGCCCCCGACAGGGGGCTTCGGAAAAACTGTTTTTT | CASSPRQGASEKLFF
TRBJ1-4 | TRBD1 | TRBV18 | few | TGTGCCAGCTCGGACAGGGAGAATGAAAAACTGTTTTTT | CASSDRENEKLFF
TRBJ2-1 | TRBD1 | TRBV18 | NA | TGTGCCAGCTCAGAGGGACAGGGTTACGGTGAGCAGTTCTTC | CASSEGQGYGEQFF
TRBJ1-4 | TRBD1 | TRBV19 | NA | TGTGCCAGTAGTACCTCCGGGACAGAAAATGAAAAACTGTTTTTT | CASSTSGTENEKLFF
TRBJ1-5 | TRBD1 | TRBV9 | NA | TGTGCCAGCAGCGCAGACAGGGCGGATCAGCCCCAGCATTTT | CASSADRADQPQHF
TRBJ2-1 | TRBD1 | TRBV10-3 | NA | TGTGCCATCAGCAATTTTCCGGGACAGGGGGCAGGGGAGCAGTTCTTC | CAISNFPGQGAGEQFF